Below are 13 T cell receptor beta chains sequenced from a single sample in a study of blood T cell repertoires in COVID-19. Measured with immunoSEQ multiplex PCR; TCRdb has only the in-frame clones, and not every one. Of some 75,000 clones listed, around 89% are singletons. The material sequenced was peripheral blood. All receptors come from a man in his sixties with acute or convalescent COVID-19.

J is TRBJ2-1 and V is TRBV6-5, with D possibly matching TRBD1 (5 bases). Germline V gene lookup returns CDR1 MNHEY and CDR2 SVGAGI. Between the trimmed V and J ends, which lost 5 bases and 10 bases, there was a span of 12 bases. This CDR3 spans 12 amino acids. The DNA of the CDR3 is TGTGCCAGCAGTCCCATAAGGGGCGAGCAGTTCTTC. This translates into CASSPIRGEQFF.

This clone appeared a single time. This chain joins TRBV24-1 and TRBJ1-6, with TRBD1 as a possible D gene (6 bases). The CDR3 covers 13 residues. CDR1 and CDR2 (germline): KGHDR, SFDVKD. V was shortened by 4 bases and J by 7 bases, with 7 bases between the two germline ends. The CDR3 loop reads CATSDQGNSPLHF. CDR3 sequence (DNA): TGTGCCACCAGTGACCAGGGGAATTCACCCCTCCACTTT.

V is TRBV27 and J is TRBJ2-5, with 7 bases aligning to TRBD1. The CDR3 runs 16 residues. With 2 bases clipped from V and 0 bases from J, the junction kept 6 bases outside the gene matches. Germline CDR1 and CDR2: MNHEY and SMNVEV (reference sequence). The DNA for the CDR3 is TGTGCCAGCAGTTTAAGGGGGCGCCGGCACCAAGAGACCCAGTACTTC. This gives the protein CASSLRGRRHQETQYF.

This rearrangement joins TRBV7-9 to TRBJ1-4; D might be TRBD1 (5 bases). The CDR3 loop spans 14 amino acids. The germline gives CDR1 SEHNR, CDR2 FQNEAQ (reference sequence). V gave up 7 bases and J gave up 11 bases, with 20 bases separating them. Written as DNA, the CDR3 is TGTGCCAGCACCACCGGGGGTAGGGAGAACAAACTGTTTTTT. It encodes CASTTGGRENKLFF.

DNA of the CDR3: TGTGCCAGCAGGCTCGGAGGGGGAAACACCATATATTTT. It encodes CASRLGGGNTIYF. This chain joins TRBV7-9 and TRBJ1-3; D gene ambiguous. Trimming left V 6 bases short and J 4 bases short, with 10 bases between. This CDR3 has 13 residues. Germline CDR1 is SEHNR and CDR2 is FQNEAQ (reference sequence).

The rearrangement links TRBV30 to TRBJ2-1, with D tentatively TRBD2 (6 bases). Trimming pared 0 bases from V and 6 bases from J, leaving 9 bases between. The CDR3 contains 13 residues. Germline V gives CDR1 GTSNPN, CDR2 SVGIG (reference sequence). The CDR3 is CAWSVLASNEQFF. The DNA of the CDR3 is TGTGCCTGGAGTGTACTAGCCAGCAATGAGCAGTTCTTC.

This chain links TRBV29-1 with TRBJ1-2; 9 nucleotides agree with TRBD1. Germline V gene lookup returns CDR1 SQVTM and CDR2 ANQGSEA. J was trimmed by 6 bases and V by 5 bases; bases with no gene match: 10. The CDR3 is 14 residues long. CDR3 amino acids: CSVRPGTGFDGYTF. CDR3 sequence (DNA): TGCAGCGTTCGTCCCGGGACAGGGTTTGATGGCTACACCTTC.

This rearrangement joins TRBV5-1 to TRBJ1-1; a possible D gene is TRBD1 (5 bases). CDR1 is SGHRS, CDR2 YFSETQ, per germline. The V end was cut by 2 bases, the J end by 0 bases, with 11 bases between. The CDR3 is made up of 15 amino acids. In DNA, the CDR3 is TGCGCCAGCAGCTTAATGACAGATATGAACACTGAAGCTTTCTTT. It encodes CASSLMTDMNTEAFF.

The rearrangement links TRBV10-3 to TRBJ2-5, with 10 bases that match TRBD2. Looked up from germline, CDR1 is ENHRY and CDR2 is SYGVKD. V dropped 5 bases and J dropped 9; count of bases not matched to a gene: 12. The CDR3 loop spans 15 amino acids. CDR3 bases: TGTGCCATCAGTTCCGGGACTAGCGTTTTGGAGGCCCAGTACTTC. This codes for CAISSGTSVLEAQYF.

The chain couples TRBV2 to TRBJ2-5, with 12 bases matching TRBD2. The germline CDR1 and CDR2 sequences are SNHLY and FYNNEI. The J segment lost 5 bases and the V segment lost 9 bases, leaving 4 bases of the junction unmatched. CDR3 length equals 13 residues. CDR3 sequence: CARRTSGAETQYF. In DNA form, the CDR3 reads TGTGCCAGACGGACTAGCGGGGCCGAGACCCAGTACTTC.

The chain employs TRBV5-1 and TRBJ2-5; TRBD1 matches 9 bases. V dropped 4 bases and J dropped 5; count of bases not matched to a gene: 9. CDR3 size: 15 residues. The germline V gene encodes CDR1 SGHRS and CDR2 YFSETQ. CDR3 nucleotide sequence: TGCGCCAGCAGCACCTACAGGGGGCGAATGGAGACCCAGTACTTC. Its translation is CASSTYRGRMETQYF.

J is TRBJ1-1 and V is TRBV14; TRBD1 might be the D (6 bases). Per germline, CDR1 SGHDN and CDR2 FVKESK. Trimming shortened V by 4 bases and J by 2 bases, and 11 bases separated the two germline ends. This CDR3 has 14 amino acids. CDR3 region: CASSLPGHNTEAFF. Written as DNA, the CDR3 is TGTGCCAGCAGCCTACCGGGACACAACACTGAAGCTTTCTTT.

This chain joins TRBV5-1 and TRBJ1-1; 8 nucleotides match TRBD1. The CDR3 contains 15 residues. With 4 bases clipped from V and 5 bases from J, the junction kept 10 bases outside the gene matches. Germline V CDR1 and CDR2: SGHRS, YFSETQ. The CDR3 DNA reads as TGCGCCAGCAGCCACGACAGGGGAGGAAGGACTGAAGCTTTCTTT. This gives the protein CASSHDRGGRTEAFF.